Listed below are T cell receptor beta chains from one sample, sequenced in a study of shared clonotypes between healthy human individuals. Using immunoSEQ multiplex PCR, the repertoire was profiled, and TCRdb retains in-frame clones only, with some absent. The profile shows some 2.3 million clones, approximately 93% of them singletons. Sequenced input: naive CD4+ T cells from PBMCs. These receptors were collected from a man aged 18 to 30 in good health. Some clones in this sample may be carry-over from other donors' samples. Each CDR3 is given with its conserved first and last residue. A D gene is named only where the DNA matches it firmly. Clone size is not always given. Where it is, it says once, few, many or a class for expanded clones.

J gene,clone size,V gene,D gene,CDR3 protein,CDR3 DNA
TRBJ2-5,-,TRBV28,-,CASRRTETQYF,TGTGCCAGCAGGAGGACAGAGACCCAGTACTTC
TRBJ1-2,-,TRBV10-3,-,CAISESGGVNYYGYTF,TGTGCCATCAGTGAGTCGGGCGGGGTAAACTACTATGGCTACACCTTC
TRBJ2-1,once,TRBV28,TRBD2,CASSPRLAKALNEQFF,TGTGCCAGCAGTCCCCGACTAGCCAAGGCCCTCAATGAGCAGTTCTTC
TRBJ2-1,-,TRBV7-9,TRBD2,CASSPRTSGSSYNEQFF,TGTGCCAGCAGCCCGAGGACTAGCGGGAGCTCCTACAATGAGCAGTTCTTC
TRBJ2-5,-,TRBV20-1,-,CSAGSFETQYF,TGCAGTGCGGGGAGTTTCGAGACCCAGTACTTC
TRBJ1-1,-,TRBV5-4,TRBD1,CASSSRGQAFF,TGTGCCAGCAGCTCAAGGGGGCAAGCTTTCTTT
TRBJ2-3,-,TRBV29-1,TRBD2,CSVSALAGFSTDTQYF,TGCAGCGTCTCGGCGCTAGCGGGGTTTTCAACAGATACGCAGTATTTT
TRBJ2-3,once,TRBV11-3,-,CASSLAGAEDTQYF,TGTGCCAGCAGCTTGGCAGGGGCGGAAGATACGCAGTATTTT
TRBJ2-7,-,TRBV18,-,CASSRTAEPTYEQYF,TGTGCCAGCTCACGGACAGCTGAACCTACCTACGAGCAGTACTTC
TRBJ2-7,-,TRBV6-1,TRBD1,CASSGTGYSYEQYF,TGTGCCAGCAGTGGGACAGGGTACTCCTACGAGCAGTACTTC
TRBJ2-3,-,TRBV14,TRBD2,CASSPLAGGVTDTQYF,TGTGCCAGCAGCCCGTTAGCGGGAGGGGTGACAGATACGCAGTATTTT
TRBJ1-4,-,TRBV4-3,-,CASSQVHEKLFF,TGCGCCAGCAGCCAAGTGCATGAAAAACTGTTTTTT
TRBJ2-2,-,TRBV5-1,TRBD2,CASSSALAEPTGELFF,TGCGCCAGCAGCTCGGCACTAGCGGAACCCACCGGGGAGCTGTTTTTT
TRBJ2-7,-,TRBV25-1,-,CASRSESYEQYF,TGTGCCAGCAGATCCGAGTCCTACGAGCAGTACTTC
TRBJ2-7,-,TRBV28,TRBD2,CASSLYGSGIYEQYF,TGTGCCAGCAGTTTATATGGTAGCGGGATCTACGAGCAGTACTTC
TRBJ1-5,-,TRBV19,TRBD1,CASSTGGGQPQHF,TGTGCCAGTAGTACAGGGGGCGGTCAGCCCCAGCATTTT
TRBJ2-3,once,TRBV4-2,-,CASSLAVVADTQYF,TGTGCCAGCAGCCTAGCGGTCGTAGCAGATACGCAGTATTTT
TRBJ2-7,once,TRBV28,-,CASSLKGSEQYF,TGTGCCAGCAGTTTAAAGGGTTCCGAGCAGTACTTC
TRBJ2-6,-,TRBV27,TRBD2,CASSFVAGVSGANVLTF,TGTGCCAGCAGTTTTGTAGCGGGAGTGTCTGGGGCCAACGTCCTGACTTTC
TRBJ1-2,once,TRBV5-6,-,CASSFGVLDGYTF,TGTGCCAGCAGCTTTGGAGTTTTAGATGGCTACACCTTC
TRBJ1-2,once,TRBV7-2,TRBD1,CASSLMDLDRVDGYTF,TGTGCCAGCAGCTTAATGGATTTAGACAGGGTCGATGGCTACACCTTC
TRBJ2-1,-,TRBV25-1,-,CASSEPGAAYNEQFF,TGTGCCAGCAGTGAACCGGGAGCGGCCTACAATGAGCAGTTCTTC
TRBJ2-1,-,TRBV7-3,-,CASSLDRGTTNNEQFF,TGTGCCAGCAGCTTAGATCGCGGGACCACGAACAATGAGCAGTTCTTC
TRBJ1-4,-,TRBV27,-,CASLDSRNEKLFF,TGTGCCAGCCTAGACAGCCGTAATGAAAAACTGTTTTTT
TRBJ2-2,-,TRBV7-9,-,CASSLVRNTGELFF,TGTGCCAGCAGCTTGGTCCGAAACACCGGGGAGCTGTTTTTT
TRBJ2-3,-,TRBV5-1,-,CASSLDGVQDTQYF,TGCGCCAGCAGCTTGGATGGGGTACAAGATACGCAGTATTTT
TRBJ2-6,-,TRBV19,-,CASRRGLDSGANVLTF,TGTGCCAGTAGGCGGGGATTAGATTCTGGGGCCAACGTCCTGACTTTC
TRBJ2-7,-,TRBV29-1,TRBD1,CSVENRDRGNYEQYF,TGCAGCGTTGAAAACCGGGACAGGGGAAACTACGAGCAGTACTTC
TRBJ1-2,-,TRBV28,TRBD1,CASSSSGTGTPYGYTF,TGTGCCAGCAGTTCCTCCGGGACAGGGACGCCTTATGGCTACACCTTC